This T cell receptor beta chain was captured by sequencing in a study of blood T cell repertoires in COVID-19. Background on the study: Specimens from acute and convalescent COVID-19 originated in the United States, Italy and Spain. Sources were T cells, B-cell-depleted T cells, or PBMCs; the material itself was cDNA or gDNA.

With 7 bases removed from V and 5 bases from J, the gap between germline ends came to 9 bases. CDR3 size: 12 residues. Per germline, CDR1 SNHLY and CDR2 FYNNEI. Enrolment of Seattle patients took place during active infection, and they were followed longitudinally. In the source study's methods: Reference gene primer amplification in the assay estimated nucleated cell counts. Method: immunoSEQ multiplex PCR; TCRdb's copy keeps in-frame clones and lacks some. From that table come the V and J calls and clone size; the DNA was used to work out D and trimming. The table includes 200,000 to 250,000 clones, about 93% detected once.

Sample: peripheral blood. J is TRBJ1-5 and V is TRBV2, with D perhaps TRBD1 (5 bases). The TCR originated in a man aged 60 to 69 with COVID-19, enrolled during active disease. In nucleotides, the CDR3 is TGTGCCAGCAATGGAGGGGATCAGCCCCAGCATTTT. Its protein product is CASNGGDQPQHF.